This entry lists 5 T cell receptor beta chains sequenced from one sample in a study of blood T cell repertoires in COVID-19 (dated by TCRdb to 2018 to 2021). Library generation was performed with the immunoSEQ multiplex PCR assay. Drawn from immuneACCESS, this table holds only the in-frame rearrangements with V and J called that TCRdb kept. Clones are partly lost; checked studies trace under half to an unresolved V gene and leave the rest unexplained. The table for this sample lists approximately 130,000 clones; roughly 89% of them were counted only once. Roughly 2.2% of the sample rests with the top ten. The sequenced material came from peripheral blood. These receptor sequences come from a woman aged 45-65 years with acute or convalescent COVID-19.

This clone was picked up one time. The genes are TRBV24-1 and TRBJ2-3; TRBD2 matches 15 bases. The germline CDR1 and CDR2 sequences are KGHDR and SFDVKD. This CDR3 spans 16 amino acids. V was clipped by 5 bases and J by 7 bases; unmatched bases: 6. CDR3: CATSGTSGGALYTQYF. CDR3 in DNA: TGTGCCACCAGTGGGACTAGCGGGGGGGCACTTTATACGCAGTATTTT.

CDR3 DNA: TGTGCCAGCAGCCAAGTTGCAACAGGCACCGGGGAGCTGTTTTTT. Translating gives CASSQVATGTGELFF. V is TRBV14 and J is TRBJ2-2; D might be TRBD1 (5 bases). The CDR3 totals 15 residues. Trimming left V 1 base short and J 4 bases short, with 10 bases between. Germline assignment: CDR1 SGHDN and CDR2 FVKESK. The full variable domain, rest sourced from reference TRBV14 and TRBJ2-2, is EAGVTQFPSHSVIEKGQTVTLRCDPISGHDNLYWYRRVMGKEIKFLLHFVKESKQDESGMPNNRFLAERTGGTYSTLKVQPAELEDSGVYFCASSQVATGTGELFFGEGSRLTVL.

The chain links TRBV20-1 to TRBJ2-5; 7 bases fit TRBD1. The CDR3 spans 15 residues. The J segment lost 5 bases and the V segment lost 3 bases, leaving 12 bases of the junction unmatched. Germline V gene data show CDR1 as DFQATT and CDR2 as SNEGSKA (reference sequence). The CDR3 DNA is TGCAGTGCTAGTTATCCATCTACAGGGGACGAGACCCAGTACTTC. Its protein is CSASYPSTGDETQYF.

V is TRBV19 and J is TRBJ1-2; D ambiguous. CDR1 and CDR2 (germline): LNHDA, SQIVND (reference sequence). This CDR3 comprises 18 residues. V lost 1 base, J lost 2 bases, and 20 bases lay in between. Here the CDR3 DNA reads TGTGCCAGTAGTATAGCCCTCGGGTCGCCGGGGTGGAACTATGGCTACACCTTC. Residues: CASSIALGSPGWNYGYTF.

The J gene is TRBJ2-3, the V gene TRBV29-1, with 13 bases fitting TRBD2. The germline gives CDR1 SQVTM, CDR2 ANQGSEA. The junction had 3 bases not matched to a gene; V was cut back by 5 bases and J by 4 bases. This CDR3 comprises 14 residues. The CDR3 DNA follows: TGCAGCGTTAAAGGACTAGCGGGAGCAGATACGCAGTATTTT. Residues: CSVKGLAGADTQYF.